This passage covers 13 T cell receptor beta chains from one sample sequenced in a study of neurological immune-mediated disorders. TCRdb re-analysed the 5' RACE reads in MiXCR, keeping a single row per CDR3 protein. In the table there are 71,000 or so distinct CDR3 sequences, about 13% of which are singletons. Time point denoted: longitudinal time-point 1 (baseline). What was sequenced was PBMCs. The receptors were sampled from a female donor with HTLV-1-associated myelopathy (HAM/TSP).

This clonotype was detected many times. This chain joins TRBV28 and TRBJ1-5; TRBD1 agrees at 7 bases. CDR1 and CDR2 from the germline V gene are MDHEN and SYDVKM. The J segment lost 0 bases and the V segment lost 4 bases, leaving 12 bases of the junction unmatched. CDR3 size: 18 residues. The CDR3 sequence: CASSSGQWGLYSNQPQHF. CDR3 nucleotide sequence: TGTGCCAGCAGTTCGGGACAGTGGGGGCTTTATAGCAATCAGCCCCAGCATTTT.

This clonotype came up many times. The DNA of the CDR3 is TGCGCCAGCAGCCCCGACCCTGGACCCTACGAGCAGTACTTC. Protein product: CASSPDPGPYEQYF. The chain employs TRBV4-1 and TRBJ2-7; no clear D gene. The V end lost 4 bases, the J end lost 2 bases, and 12 bases lay between the germline ends. The CDR3 contains 14 residues. CDR1 and CDR2 from the germline V gene are MGHRA and YSYEKL.

This clonotype has ten or more counts. The CDR3 sequence is CSAVPGTAPGYTF. The CDR3 DNA reads as TGCAGCGCCGTACCCGGGACAGCCCCTGGCTACACCTTC. The chain couples TRBV29-1 to TRBJ1-2; 7 bases fit TRBD1. Trimming took 7 bases from V and 7 from J; bases not matched to a gene: 12. CDR3 size: 13 residues. Germline CDR1 and CDR2: SQVTM and ANQGSEA. The whole variable domain, filled in from reference TRBV29-1 and TRBJ1-2, reads SAVISQKPSRDICQRGTSLTIQCQVDSQVTMMFWYRQQPGQSLTLIATANQGSEATYESGFVIDKFPISRPNLTFSTLTVSNMSPEDSSIYLCSAVPGTAPGYTFGSGTRLTVV.

Many counts were recorded for this clonotype. V gene TRBV5-1 combines with J gene TRBJ2-1; 14 nucleotides line up with TRBD2. The V and J ends lost 5 bases and 4 bases, in that order; junction bases with no gene match: 2. Germline V gene data show CDR1 as SGHRS and CDR2 as YFSETQ. The length of the CDR3 is 15 residues. The CDR3 reads CASRRTSGGYNEQFF. The CDR3 DNA sequence: TGCGCCAGCAGGCGGACTAGCGGGGGGTACAATGAGCAGTTCTTC. The whole variable domain, filled in from reference TRBV5-1 and TRBJ2-1, reads KAGVTQTPRYLIKTRGQQVTLSCSPISGHRSVSWYQQTPGQGLQFLFEYFSETQRNKGNFPGRFSGRQFSNSRSEMNVSTLELGDSALYLCASRRTSGGYNEQFFGPGTRLTVL.

This clonotype came up many times. The V gene is TRBV12-3 or TRBV12-4, the J gene TRBJ2-7; TRBD1 matches at 7 bases. This CDR3 is 12 amino acids long. V lost 7 bases, J lost 7 bases, and 7 bases stayed unmatched. The CDR3 sequence: CASTDRVGEQYF. The CDR3 bases are TGTGCCAGCACAGACAGGGTAGGGGAGCAGTACTTC.

This clonotype was seen repeatedly, ten times or more. The chain employs TRBV10-3 and TRBJ2-1; no clear D. V was pared by 3 bases and J by 2 bases, with 11 bases between. The CDR3 contains 15 residues. Germline assignment: CDR1 ENHRY and CDR2 SYGVKD. Here the CDR3 reads CAISEGRNTYNEQFF. The CDR3 bases are TGTGCCATCAGTGAAGGCAGAAATACCTACAATGAGCAGTTCTTC.

This clonotype occurred many times. This chain connects TRBV5-1 to TRBJ1-5, with D perhaps TRBD1 (6 bases). V lost 0 bases to trimming and J lost 1 base, with 14 bases between them. CDR3 size: 17 residues. CDR1 is SGHRS, CDR2 YFSETQ, per germline. The CDR3 loop is CASSLGSGGLSNQPQHF. CDR3 in DNA: TGCGCCAGCAGCTTGGGCTCGGGGGGGCTAAGCAATCAGCCCCAGCATTTT.

At least ten counts were recorded for this clonotype. The CDR3 DNA sequence: TGTGCCAGCAGCTTAGCACAATCCGGGGAGCTGTTTTTT. It codes for CASSLAQSGELFF. The gene calls are TRBV7-2 and TRBJ2-2; no clear D. V was cut by 0 bases and J by 6 bases, with 5 bases left in between. Germline V gene lookup returns CDR1 SGHTA and CDR2 FQGNSA. The CDR3 consists of 13 residues.

This clonotype occurred a few times. As DNA, the CDR3 is TGCGCCAGCAGCTCGACAGGAGGTCTGGACGAGCAGTACTTC. As protein: CASSSTGGLDEQYF. The chain combines TRBV5-1 with TRBJ2-7, with D perhaps TRBD1 (6 bases). Deletions cut 3 bases from V and 5 bases from J, with 15 bases between. There are 14 residues in the CDR3. The germline CDR1 and CDR2 sequences are SGHRS and YFSETQ.

Concerning this clonotype: This may come from a read error, since a much larger clone is one base off. The gene calls are TRBV7-9 and TRBJ1-1; D gene ambiguous. Germline V gene sequence: CDR1 SEHNR, CDR2 FQNEAQ (reference sequence). The V gene lost 2 bases and the J gene lost 3 bases, with 4 bases spanning the gap. The CDR3 length is 12 residues. CDR3 region: CASSLKDTEAFF. Written as DNA, the CDR3 is TGTGCCAGCAGCTTAAAGGACACTGAAGCTTTCTTT.

In this sample, this clonotype turned up many times. The V and J genes are TRBV7-2 and TRBJ1-4, with D unresolved. The CDR3 loop spans 15 amino acids. The germline CDR1 and CDR2 sequences are SGHTA and FQGNSA. Trimming took off 2 bases at V and 7 bases at J, with 14 bases between the two ends. The CDR3 spells CASSLCRGWGEKLFF. CDR3 nucleotide sequence: TGTGCCAGCAGCTTATGTAGAGGGTGGGGTGAAAAACTGTTTTTT.

In the case of this clonotype: This may come from a read error, since a much larger clone is one base off. The rearrangement uses TRBV28 and TRBJ2-4; no reliable D call. CDR3 length: 12 amino acids. The V and J ends lost 5 bases and 9 bases respectively, with 11 bases between them. Germline values: CDR1 MDHEN, CDR2 SYDVKM. The CDR3 DNA sequence: TGTGCCAGCAGTACCCTCGAAACCATTCAGTACTTC. This sequence encodes CASSTLETIQYF.

This chain links TRBV5-1 with TRBJ1-6, with a possible D match to TRBD1 (6 bases). This CDR3 spans 14 amino acids. Germline V gene lookup returns CDR1 SGHRS and CDR2 YFSETQ. V was pared by 7 bases and J by 7 bases, with 15 bases between. This CDR3 is CASAEGGGNSPLHF. For the CDR3, the DNA is TGCGCCAGCGCAGAGGGGGGCGGCAATTCACCCCTCCACTTT.